These 28 T cell receptor beta chains came from one sample sequenced in a study of blood T cell repertoires in COVID-19. Sequencing was performed with immunoSEQ multiplex PCR; in TCRdb, only in-frame clones are kept and a portion is missing. The sample holds some 41,000 clones, 80% to 90% seen once. Sequencing was carried out using peripheral blood. Receptors were obtained from a human donor in a cohort sampled during active COVID-19.

This chain uses TRBV18 with TRBJ1-2, with D hard to call. Germline CDR1 reads KGHSH; CDR2 reads LQKENI. This CDR3 contains 11 residues. V lost 6 bases and J lost 8, with 10 bases in between. CDR3 nucleotide sequence: TGTGCCAGCTCTAACACAGAGGGCTACACCTTC. This encodes CASSNTEGYTF.

In DNA form, the CDR3 reads TGTGCCAGCAAGAGGGGGCCGAACACCGGGGAGCTGTTTTTT. This sequence encodes CASKRGPNTGELFF. The gene calls are TRBV6-5 and TRBJ2-2; 7 nucleotides match TRBD1. In germline, CDR1 is MNHEY, CDR2 SVGAGI. The junction had 2 bases not matched to a gene; V was cut back by 7 bases and J by 0 bases. The CDR3 has 14 residues.

This clone has just a few counts. The rearrangement links TRBV9 to TRBJ2-5; TRBD2 matches 15 bases. Germline V gene sequence: CDR1 SGDLS, CDR2 YYNGEE. Trimming removed 4 bases from V and 5 bases from J; junction bases left unmatched: 9. The CDR3 contains 17 residues. This CDR3 reads CASSYGLAGGPSETQYF. The CDR3 DNA reads TGTGCCAGCAGCTACGGACTAGCGGGGGGGCCGTCGGAGACCCAGTACTTC.

This rearrangement joins TRBV29-1 to TRBJ2-3; the match to TRBD2 covers 8 bases. Germline CDR1 reads SQVTM; CDR2 reads ANQGSEA. V trimming: 5 bases; J trimming: 1 base; junction bases outside the gene matches: 8. The CDR3 sequence is 15 residues long. The CDR3 nucleotides read TGCAGCGTTCTCTCGGGGGGGACCGGCACAGATACGCAGTATTTT. It yields the protein CSVLSGGTGTDTQYF.

This chain links TRBV2 with TRBJ1-1, with 8 nucleotides matching TRBD1. The CDR3 runs 16 residues. With 3 bases clipped from V and 4 bases from J, the junction kept 10 bases outside the gene matches. Germline V lookup: CDR1 SNHLY, CDR2 FYNNEI. CDR3 in DNA: TGTGCCAGCAGTGACCTCCAGGGGGCGCGGACCACTGAAGCTTTCTTT. It is translated as CASSDLQGARTTEAFF.

This chain uses TRBV6-1 with TRBJ1-5; TRBD1 is a possible D gene (5 bases). The CDR3 is made up of 14 amino acids. Trimming removed 2 bases from V and 3 bases from J, with 8 bases in between. Germline lookup yields CDR1 MNHNS and CDR2 SASEGT. The CDR3: CASSEPGDNQPQHF. The CDR3 DNA reads as TGTGCCAGCAGTGAACCGGGGGACAATCAGCCCCAGCATTTT.

This clone has a single count. This chain links TRBV11-3 with TRBJ2-1; 7 nucleotides line up with TRBD2. This CDR3 region has 16 residues. Germline values: CDR1 SGHNT, CDR2 YENEEA. After removal of 5 bases from V and 3 bases from J, the junction contained 10 bases not matched to a gene. The CDR3 protein is CASSGLGGFGYNEQFF. The CDR3, as DNA: TGTGCCAGCAGCGGGCTGGGGGGGTTCGGCTACAATGAGCAGTTCTTC.

The V gene is TRBV6-5, the J gene TRBJ1-2; D may be TRBD1 (6 bases). The CDR3 has 15 amino acids. V gave up 6 bases and J gave up 3 bases, with 17 bases separating them. The germline gives CDR1 MNHEY, CDR2 SVGAGI. CDR3: CASRDVRDTDYGYTF. In DNA form, the CDR3 reads TGTGCCAGCAGGGATGTCCGGGACACCGACTATGGCTACACCTTC.

The chain combines TRBV5-1 with TRBJ2-3, with 9 bases lining up with TRBD2. V lost 4 bases, J lost 5 bases, and 8 bases stayed unmatched. CDR1 is SGHRS and CDR2 is YFSETQ in the germline V gene. The CDR3 has 15 amino acids. CDR3 DNA: TGCGCCAGCAGCCCAACTAGCGGGCCGGGAGATACGCAGTATTTT. Amino acid sequence: CASSPTSGPGDTQYF.

The chain is built from TRBV3-1 (or the pseudogene TRBV3-2) and TRBJ1-2; D unclear. The length of the CDR3 is 13 residues. Germline V lookup: CDR1 LGHDT, CDR2 YNNKEL (reference sequence). V was trimmed by 1 base and J by 5 bases, leaving 8 bases between them. The CDR3 DNA follows: TGTGCCAGCAGCCAAGTCGGGGTATATGGCTACACCTTC. Residues: CASSQVGVYGYTF.

This sequence joins TRBV7-2 and TRBJ1-2, with TRBD1 identical over 8 bases. CDR3 size: 14 residues. Trimming at V came to 7 bases and at J to 4 bases, leaving 8 bases not matched to a gene. Germline-derived CDR1 and CDR2 are SGHTA and FQGNSA. CDR3 coding DNA: TGTGCCAGCACCCTTGACAGGGGTATCTATGGCTACACCTTC. Translating it yields CASTLDRGIYGYTF.

The V and J genes are TRBV11-2 and TRBJ1-5, with TRBD1 matching 7 bases. The J segment lost 7 bases and the V segment lost 5 bases, leaving 8 bases of the junction unmatched. The CDR3 totals 14 residues. Germline lookup yields CDR1 SGHAT and CDR2 FQNNGV. The CDR3 region has the DNA TGTGCCAGCAGCCATGACAGGGCGGACCAGCCCCAGCATTTT. As protein: CASSHDRADQPQHF.

The chain is built from TRBV7-9 and TRBJ2-3, with TRBD2 matching 9 bases. The V and J ends lost 4 bases and 1 base, in that order; junction bases with no gene match: 6. Germline V gives CDR1 SEHNR, CDR2 FQNEAQ (reference sequence). This CDR3 has 16 amino acids. In DNA, the CDR3 is TGTGCCAGCAGCTGGGGTAGCGGGGGAGGCACAGATACGCAGTATTTT. It specifies CASSWGSGGGTDTQYF.

The chain links TRBV6-1 to TRBJ2-7, with D possibly being TRBD2 (5 bases). Germline V lookup: CDR1 MNHNS, CDR2 SASEGT. V lost 3 bases and J 0 bases, leaving 12 bases between the germline ends. This CDR3 is built from 15 residues. The chain's CDR3 is CASSEAGPSSYEQYF. The CDR3, as DNA: TGTGCCAGCAGTGAGGCGGGTCCCAGCTCCTACGAGCAGTACTTC.

The V call is TRBV9, the J call TRBJ1-1, with D possibly matching TRBD1 (5 bases). The CDR3 length is 13 residues. Germline loops: CDR1 SGDLS, CDR2 YYNGEE. Trimming took off 1 base at V and 6 bases at J, with 10 bases between the two ends. CDR3 sequence: CASSVLAGPEAFF. The CDR3 DNA follows: TGTGCCAGCAGCGTATTAGCGGGACCTGAAGCTTTCTTT.

This clone was seen once. V gene TRBV19 combines with J gene TRBJ2-7, with D hard to call. V was clipped by 3 bases and J by 2 bases, with 8 bases between them. This CDR3 is built from 13 residues. Germline-derived CDR1 and CDR2 are LNHDA and SQIVND (reference sequence). The CDR3 reads CASSIAQAYEQYF. CDR3 in DNA: TGTGCCAGTAGTATCGCGCAGGCCTACGAGCAGTACTTC. Based on the CDR3 plus reference TRBV19 and TRBJ2-7, the full variable domain is DGGITQSPKYLFRKEGQNVTLSCEQNLNHDAMYWYRQDPGQGLRLIYYSQIVNDFQKGDIAEGYSVSREKKESFPLTVTSAQKNPTAFYLCASSIAQAYEQYFGPGTRLTVT.

CDR3 nucleotide sequence: TGTGCCAGCAGTGAAGCTGAGGGCATGAACACTGAAGCTTTCTTT. This codes for CASSEAEGMNTEAFF. The chain employs TRBV2 and TRBJ1-1; D gene uncertain. V lost 0 bases to trimming and J lost 0 bases, with 8 bases between them. Germline V lookup: CDR1 SNHLY, CDR2 FYNNEI. The CDR3 covers 15 residues.

The chain employs TRBV11-1 and TRBJ2-1; 9 bases fit TRBD2. Germline V CDR1 and CDR2: SGHAT, FQDESV (reference sequence). The length of the CDR3 is 15 residues. V was clipped by 5 bases and J by 6 bases; unmatched bases: 8. The CDR3 bases are TGTGCCAGCAGCCCAGTCATTAGCGGGGGCAATGAGCAGTTCTTC. Protein sequence: CASSPVISGGNEQFF. Full variable domain (rest looked up from reference TRBV11-1 and TRBJ2-1): EAEVAQSPRYKITEKSQAVAFWCDPISGHATLYWYRQILGQGPELLVQFQDESVVDDSQLPKDRFSAERLKGVDSTLKIQPAELGDSAMYLCASSPVISGGNEQFFGPGTRLTVL.

The genes are TRBV11-2 and TRBJ2-5; 7 bases align to TRBD2. CDR3 length: 16 residues. Germline V gives CDR1 SGHAT, CDR2 FQNNGV. Trimming at V came to 1 base and at J to 2 bases, leaving 7 bases not matched to a gene. The CDR3 region is CASSLAAGWRQETQYF. DNA for the CDR3: TGTGCCAGCAGCTTAGCAGCGGGGTGGCGGCAAGAGACCCAGTACTTC.

The chain combines TRBV14 with TRBJ1-2; possible D gene TRBD1, 5 bases. Germline V gene sequence: CDR1 SGHDN, CDR2 FVKESK. Deletions cut 4 bases from V and 1 base from J, with 7 bases between. This CDR3 has 13 amino acids. The CDR3 region is CASSLDSNYGYTF. CDR3 DNA sequence: TGTGCCAGCAGCCTCGACAGTAACTATGGCTACACCTTC.

This chain uses TRBV6-5 with TRBJ1-2, with a tentative D call TRBD1 (5 bases). The CDR3 length is 15 residues. The germline gives CDR1 MNHEY, CDR2 SVGAGI. Trimming removed 6 bases at V and 1 base at J, with 15 bases between. CDR3 bases: TGTGCCAGCAGCCGGGGGACGGCCGGTAACTATGGCTACACCTTC. This encodes CASSRGTAGNYGYTF.

The rearrangement links TRBV11-2 to TRBJ1-2, with a tentative D call TRBD1 (5 bases). The CDR3 loop spans 12 amino acids. In germline, CDR1 is SGHAT, CDR2 FQNNGV. The ends were cut back, 6 bases at V and 2 bases at J, with 7 bases in the middle. The DNA for the CDR3 is TGTGCCAGCAGGGGACTCAACTATGGCTACACCTTC. This encodes CASRGLNYGYTF.

The chain employs TRBV6-5 and TRBJ2-1; D is unresolved. Deletions cut 10 bases from V and 8 bases from J, with 21 bases between. This CDR3 is 14 amino acids long. The germline gives CDR1 MNHEY, CDR2 SVGAGI. The CDR3 bases are TGTGCCACCTCCCCAGAAGCCCTAGTCGATGAGCAGTTCTTC. Translation gives CATSPEALVDEQFF.

The chain recombines TRBV7-9 with TRBJ1-2; D might be TRBD1 (5 bases). CDR3 length: 15 residues. V dropped 5 bases and J dropped 0 bases, with 13 bases sitting between them. Germline CDR1 reads SEHNR; CDR2 reads FQNEAQ (reference sequence). CDR3 amino acids: CASSVGGVSNYGYTF. The DNA for the CDR3 is TGTGCCAGCAGCGTGGGAGGGGTATCTAACTATGGCTACACCTTC.

The genes are TRBV18 and TRBJ1-2, with D possibly matching TRBD1 (6 bases). The germline V and J ends were trimmed by 3 bases and 3 bases, with 17 bases remaining between them. The CDR3 spans 16 residues. CDR1 is KGHSH and CDR2 is LQKENI in the germline V gene. CDR3 DNA sequence: TGTGCCAGCTCACCGAGTGGGACACCTTCCCACTATGGCTACACCTTC. It yields the protein CASSPSGTPSHYGYTF.

The rearrangement joins TRBV19 to TRBJ2-5, with 10 positions matching TRBD1. CDR3 size: 14 residues. The germline CDR1 and CDR2 sequences are LNHDA and SQIVND (reference sequence). The V segment lost 5 bases and the J segment 7 bases; nucleotides outside the gene matches: 7. Here the CDR3 reads CASSGDRGIGTQYF. The CDR3 nucleotides are TGTGCCAGTAGTGGGGACAGGGGAATAGGGACCCAGTACTTC.

The chain combines TRBV2 with TRBJ1-4, with D unclear. V was shortened by 3 bases and J by 0 bases, with 8 bases between the two germline ends. This CDR3 spans 15 amino acids. Germline CDR1 SNHLY, CDR2 FYNNEI. For the CDR3, the DNA is TGTGCCAGCAGTGAGAGAGGGACAACTAATGAAAAACTGTTTTTT. Amino acids: CASSERGTTNEKLFF. Full variable domain (rest looked up from reference TRBV2 and TRBJ1-4): EPEVTQTPSHQVTQMGQEVILRCVPISNHLYFYWYRQILGQKVEFLVSFYNNEISEKSEIFDDQFSVERPDGSNFTLKIRSTKLEDSAMYFCASSERGTTNEKLFFGSGTQLSVL.

The V call is TRBV15, the J call TRBJ1-1; D is possibly TRBD1 (5 bases). With 0 bases removed from V and 11 bases from J, the gap between germline ends came to 13 bases. Germline lookup yields CDR1 LNHNV and CDR2 YYDKDF (reference sequence). This CDR3 comprises 13 residues. The CDR3 nucleotides read TGTGCCACCAGCAGAGACCCGGGGGTGACGGCTTTCTTT. This sequence encodes CATSRDPGVTAFF.